This passage covers 4 T cell receptor beta chains from one sample sequenced in a study of technical replicates of blood from a handful of donors. Method: immunoSEQ multiplex PCR; TCRdb's copy keeps in-frame clones and lacks some. The table shows 9,500 to 15,000 clones, with 94% occurring only once. Sequencing used PBMCs. These TCRs come from a human donor in good health.

The gene calls are TRBV5-1 and TRBJ2-5; 7 bases match TRBD2. The CDR3 totals 14 residues. Unmatched junction bases numbered 7, after V lost 4 bases and J lost 4 bases. CDR1 is SGHRS, CDR2 YFSETQ, per germline. CDR3 sequence: CASSVGREGETQYF. The CDR3 DNA reads TGCGCCAGCAGCGTGGGGAGGGAGGGAGAGACCCAGTACTTC.

The gene calls are TRBV9 and TRBJ2-1; D remains ambiguous. V dropped 2 bases and J dropped 6 bases, with 6 bases sitting between them. CDR1 is SGDLS and CDR2 is YYNGEE in the germline V gene. The CDR3 runs to 12 residues. The CDR3 loop is CASSVNFNEQFF. The CDR3 DNA reads as TGTGCCAGCAGCGTCAATTTCAATGAGCAGTTCTTC.

V usage is TRBV7-2 and J usage is TRBJ2-1; 7 nucleotides line up with TRBD1. This CDR3 comprises 13 residues. Trimming cost V 5 bases and J 8 bases; bases outside gene matches: 6. Looked up from germline, CDR1 is SGHTA and CDR2 is FQGNSA. The CDR3 coding sequence is TGTGCCAGCAGCCCGAGGGGGCGGCATGAGCAGTTCTTC. Its translation: CASSPRGRHEQFF.

This chain links TRBV9 with TRBJ1-1; a weak D match, TRBD1 (5 bases). This CDR3 is built from 13 residues. Germline V CDR1 and CDR2: SGDLS, YYNGEE. Trimming left V 4 bases short and J 1 base short, with 8 bases between. The CDR3 DNA is TGTGCCAGCAGCATCAGGGCGAACACTGAAGCTTTCTTT. Amino acids: CASSIRANTEAFF.